One and the same sample provided the 20 T cell receptor beta chains below, sequenced in a study of T cells after yellow fever vaccination. TCRdb called the 5' RACE reads again in MiXCR, with one record for every CDR3 protein. The repertoire consists of roughly 240,000 distinct CDR3 sequences, with 6% to 8% occurring once and the leading ten covering around 1%. The specimen comprised CD4+ T cells sorted from PBMCs, sampled on the day of the yellow fever booster vaccination. These receptors all come from a man aged 25 to 45 who received the YFV17D yellow fever vaccine.

The chain links TRBV5-1 to TRBJ2-7; TRBD1 matches 10 bases. CDR1 is SGHRS and CDR2 is YFSETQ in the germline V gene. CDR3 length equals 16 residues. V shed 3 bases, J shed 0 bases, and the junction held 6 bases outside the gene matches. CDR3 amino acids: CASSSRDRGPSYEQYF. In DNA, the CDR3 is TGCGCCAGCAGCTCCCGGGACAGGGGACCCTCCTACGAGCAGTACTTC.

This clonotype was observed many times. V gene TRBV5-1 combines with J gene TRBJ2-5, with 7 bases matching TRBD2. Germline loops: CDR1 SGHRS, CDR2 YFSETQ. The J segment lost 1 base and the V segment lost 1 base, leaving 1 base of the junction unmatched. The CDR3 is made up of 14 amino acids. The CDR3 DNA reads as TGCGCCAGCAGCTTGCCTAGCGGCCAAGAGACCCAGTACTTC. This translates into CASSLPSGQETQYF.

This clonotype was observed at least ten times. The chain uses TRBV7-2 and TRBJ2-7, with TRBD1 identical over 8 bases. J lost 3 bases, V lost 5 bases, and 6 bases had no gene match. Per the germline V gene, CDR1 is SGHTA and CDR2 is FQGNSA. The CDR3 loop spans 14 amino acids. The CDR3 sequence: CASSAARGLYEQYF. CDR3 bases: TGTGCCAGCAGCGCGGCCAGGGGGCTCTACGAGCAGTACTTC.

This clonotype has at least ten counts. The chain links TRBV20-1 to TRBJ2-3; TRBD2 aligns across 10 bases. Germline CDR1 DFQATT, CDR2 SNEGSKA (reference sequence). The V gene end was trimmed by 6 bases and the J gene end by 6 bases; junction bases not matched to a gene: 12. The CDR3 runs to 15 residues. CDR3 protein: CSAPPSLAGVDTQYF. The CDR3 DNA reads as TGCAGTGCCCCCCCCTCGCTAGCGGGAGTTGATACGCAGTATTTT.

In this sample, this clonotype turned up many times. The V gene is TRBV20-1, the J gene TRBJ2-1; D call uncertain. Per the germline V gene, CDR1 is DFQATT and CDR2 is SNEGSKA (reference sequence). Trimming took off 3 bases at V and 8 bases at J, with 11 bases between the two ends. This CDR3 spans 12 amino acids. The CDR3, as DNA: TGCAGTGCTAGCGCCAATGGGGATGAGCAGTTCTTC. Translation: CSASANGDEQFF.

This clonotype has a handful of counts. The chain employs TRBV5-1 and TRBJ2-2; D perhaps matches TRBD1 (5 bases). The CDR3 contains 15 residues. Trimming left V 2 bases short and J 2 bases short, with 10 bases between. CDR1 and CDR2 from the germline V gene are SGHRS and YFSETQ. The DNA of the CDR3 is TGCGCCAGCAGCTTAAGACAGAAAAACACCGGGGAGCTGTTTTTT. This translates into CASSLRQKNTGELFF.

Turning to this clonotype: Possible read error: a much larger clone is one base away. This rearrangement joins TRBV19 to TRBJ2-1; 11 bases map to TRBD2. CDR3 length: 15 residues. V trimming: 3 bases; J trimming: 7 bases; junction bases outside the gene matches: 5. In germline, CDR1 is LNHDA, CDR2 SQIVND (reference sequence). This chain's CDR3 is CASSICVAGGNEQFF. In DNA form, the CDR3 reads TGTGCCAGTAGTATTTGTGTAGCGGGAGGGAATGAGCAGTTCTTC.

This clonotype appeared a few times. The chain employs TRBV5-1 and TRBJ2-3, with a tentative D call TRBD1 (6 bases). The CDR3 is made up of 17 amino acids. V was cut by 4 bases and J by 0 bases, with 18 bases left in between. Germline CDR1 is SGHRS and CDR2 is YFSETQ. The CDR3 coding sequence is TGCGCCAGCAGCACCCCCCAGGGGCTACCTAGCACAGATACGCAGTATTTT. Protein: CASSTPQGLPSTDTQYF. The variable domain in full, completed from reference TRBV5-1 and TRBJ2-3, reads KAGVTQTPRYLIKTRGQQVTLSCSPISGHRSVSWYQQTPGQGLQFLFEYFSETQRNKGNFPGRFSGRQFSNSRSEMNVSTLELGDSALYLCASSTPQGLPSTDTQYFGPGTRLTVL.

This clonotype was picked up many times. This rearrangement joins TRBV11-3 to TRBJ2-1, with 10 bases lining up with TRBD2. The V gene's germline CDR1 is SGHNT and CDR2 YENEEA. Trimming at V came to 0 bases and at J to 9 bases, leaving 2 bases not matched to a gene. The CDR3 loop spans 14 amino acids. The CDR3 coding sequence is TGTGCCAGCAGCTTAGATACTAGCGGGATTGAGCAGTTCTTC. Its protein is CASSLDTSGIEQFF.

This rearrangement joins TRBV7-2 to TRBJ2-2; D uncertain. Trimming removed 2 bases at V and 0 bases at J, with 10 bases between. Germline V gene data show CDR1 as SGHTA and CDR2 as FQGNSA. The CDR3 sequence is 16 residues long. The CDR3 DNA follows: TGTGCCAGCAGCTTATTTGGCGTCTCGAACACCGGGGAGCTGTTTTTT. It yields the protein CASSLFGVSNTGELFF.

This clonotype was detected ten times or more. The CDR3 DNA sequence: TGTGCCAGCAGCCCTTCGAGGACTCCGTCGACTTACAATGAGCAGTTCTTC. Amino acid sequence: CASSPSRTPSTYNEQFF. V usage is TRBV7-8 and J usage is TRBJ2-1; possible D gene TRBD2, 5 bases. Per germline, CDR1 SGHVS and CDR2 FQNEAQ. The CDR3 spans 17 residues. V was shortened by 5 bases and J by 4 bases, with 21 bases between the two germline ends. The variable domain in full, completed from reference TRBV7-8 and TRBJ2-1, reads GAGVSQSPRYKVAKRGQDVALRCDPISGHVSLFWYQQALGQGPEFLTYFQNEAQLDKSGLPSDRFFAERPEGSVSTLKIQRTQQEDSAVYLCASSPSRTPSTYNEQFFGPGTRLTVL.

This clonotype was seen many times. This chain links TRBV4-3 with TRBJ1-4; the D is unclear. This CDR3 has 16 residues. Trimming took off 1 base at V and 0 bases at J, with 9 bases between the two ends. Germline V gene data show CDR1 as LGHNA and CDR2 as YSLEER. The CDR3: CASSQVHPATNEKLFF. In nucleotides, the CDR3 is TGCGCCAGCAGCCAAGTACACCCAGCAACTAATGAAAAACTGTTTTTT.

Concerning this clonotype itself: A much larger clone differs from this one at a single base, so this may be a read error. This chain joins TRBV7-3 and TRBJ2-2; D call uncertain. V was cut by 6 bases and J by 7 bases, with 15 bases left in between. The CDR3 is made up of 14 amino acids. The germline V gene has CDR1 SGHTA and CDR2 FQGTGA. The CDR3 spells CASSYGRVNGELFF. The CDR3 DNA is TGTGCCAGCAGTTATGGACGGGTCAACGGGGAGCTGTTTTTT.

This clonotype was seen many times. This rearrangement joins TRBV20-1 to TRBJ2-7; D is possibly TRBD2 (6 bases). Trimming took off 7 bases at V and 2 bases at J, with 15 bases between the two ends. This CDR3 is 13 amino acids long. Germline CDR1 is DFQATT and CDR2 is SNEGSKA (reference sequence). CDR3 amino acids: CSVTGEVTYEQYF. The CDR3 DNA reads as TGCAGTGTAACGGGAGAAGTAACCTACGAGCAGTACTTC.

The table lists this clonotype with a few counts. The J gene is TRBJ2-1, the V gene TRBV5-1; 14 nucleotides align to TRBD2. Germline trimming cut 3 bases from V and 6 bases from J; bases unmatched to any gene: 8. In germline, CDR1 is SGHRS, CDR2 YFSETQ. The CDR3 runs to 17 residues. The chain's CDR3 is CASSSGTSGSIANEQFF. The CDR3 nucleotides read TGCGCCAGCAGCTCCGGGACTAGCGGGAGTATCGCCAATGAGCAGTTCTTC.

The rearrangement links TRBV3-1 to TRBJ1-5, with D tentatively TRBD1 (5 bases). From germline, CDR1 is LGHDT and CDR2 YNNKEL (reference sequence). The CDR3 has 16 residues. Trimming took off 0 bases at V and 3 bases at J, with 12 bases between the two ends. The CDR3 coding sequence is TGTGCCAGCAGCCAAGATTCTTCCAGGGACAATCAGCCCCAGCATTTT. Its protein product is CASSQDSSRDNQPQHF. The full variable domain, rest sourced from reference TRBV3-1 and TRBJ1-5, is DTAVSQTPKYLVTQMGNDKSIKCEQNLGHDTMYWYKQDSKKFLKIMFSYNNKELIINETVPNRFSPKSPDKAHLNLHINSLELGDSAVYFCASSQDSSRDNQPQHFGDGTRLSIL.

This clonotype was observed many times. The chain employs TRBV6-5 and TRBJ2-2, with a weak D call TRBD2 (6 bases). Per the germline V gene, CDR1 is MNHEY and CDR2 is SVGAGI. The CDR3 covers 16 residues. Deletions cut 1 base from V and 3 bases from J, with 12 bases between. The CDR3 DNA reads TGTGCCAGCAGTTACTTGGGGGGAGTGGACACCGGGGAGCTGTTTTTT. It encodes CASSYLGGVDTGELFF.

Comments on this clonotype: With a much larger clone just one base away, this may be a read error. The rearrangement joins TRBV24-1 to TRBJ2-1; 9 bases map to TRBD2. Germline V gene sequence: CDR1 KGHDR, CDR2 SFDVKD. The CDR3 is 16 amino acids. The ends lost 2 bases at V and 5 bases at J; junction bases unmatched: 6. The CDR3 nucleotides read TGTGCCACCAGTGATTCGCGGACTAGCGAAAACAATGAGCAGTTCTTC. This encodes CATSDSRTSENNEQFF.

The V gene is TRBV5-4, the J gene TRBJ1-2; D remains ambiguous. The CDR3 length is 14 residues. Germline CDR1 is SGHNT and CDR2 is YYREEE (reference sequence). Trimming left V 3 bases short and J 4 bases short, with 13 bases between. CDR3 in DNA: TGTGCCAGCAGCTCATACGAGGGTATCTATGGCTACACCTTC. Protein: CASSSYEGIYGYTF.

This clonotype was found many times. In nucleotides, the CDR3 is TGTGCCAGCAGCCGACTAGCTCCCGGGGAGCTGTTTTTT. It encodes CASSRLAPGELFF. The chain combines TRBV7-8 with TRBJ2-2, with 7 bases fitting TRBD2. CDR3 length: 13 residues. V was clipped by 5 bases and J by 6 bases; unmatched bases: 3. CDR1 is SGHVS and CDR2 is FQNEAQ in the germline V gene.